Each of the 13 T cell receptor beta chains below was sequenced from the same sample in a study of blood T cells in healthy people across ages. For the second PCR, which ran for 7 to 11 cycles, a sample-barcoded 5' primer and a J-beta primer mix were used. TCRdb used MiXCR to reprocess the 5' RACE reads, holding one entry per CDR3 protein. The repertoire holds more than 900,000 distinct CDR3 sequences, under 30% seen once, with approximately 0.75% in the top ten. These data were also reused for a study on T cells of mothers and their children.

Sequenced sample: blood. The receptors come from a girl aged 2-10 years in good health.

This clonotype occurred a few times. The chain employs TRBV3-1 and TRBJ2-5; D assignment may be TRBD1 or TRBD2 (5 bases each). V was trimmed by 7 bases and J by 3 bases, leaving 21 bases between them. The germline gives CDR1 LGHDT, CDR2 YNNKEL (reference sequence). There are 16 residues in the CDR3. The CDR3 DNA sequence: TGTGCCAGCACCGGGACCTCGGGTAGGCTGGAAGAGACCCAGTACTTC. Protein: CASTGTSGRLEETQYF.

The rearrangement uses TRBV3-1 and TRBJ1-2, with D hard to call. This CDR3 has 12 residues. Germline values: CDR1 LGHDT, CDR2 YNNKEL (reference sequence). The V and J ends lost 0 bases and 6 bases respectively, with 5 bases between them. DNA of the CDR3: TGTGCCAGCAGCCAAGATTGGAATGGCTACACCTTC. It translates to CASSQDWNGYTF.

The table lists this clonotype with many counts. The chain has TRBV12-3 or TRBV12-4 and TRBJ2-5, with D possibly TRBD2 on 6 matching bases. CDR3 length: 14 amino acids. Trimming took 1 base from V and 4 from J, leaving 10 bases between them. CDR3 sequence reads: CASSLGRRGETQYF. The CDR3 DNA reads TGTGCCAGCAGTTTAGGCAGGAGGGGAGAGACCCAGTACTTC.

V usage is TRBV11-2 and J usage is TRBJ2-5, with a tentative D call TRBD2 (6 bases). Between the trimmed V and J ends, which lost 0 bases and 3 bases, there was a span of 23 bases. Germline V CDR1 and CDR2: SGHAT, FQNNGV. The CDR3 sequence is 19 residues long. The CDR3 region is CASSLDVWEDIKNEETQYF. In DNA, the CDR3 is TGTGCCAGCAGCTTAGATGTTTGGGAGGACATTAAAAATGAAGAGACCCAGTACTTC.

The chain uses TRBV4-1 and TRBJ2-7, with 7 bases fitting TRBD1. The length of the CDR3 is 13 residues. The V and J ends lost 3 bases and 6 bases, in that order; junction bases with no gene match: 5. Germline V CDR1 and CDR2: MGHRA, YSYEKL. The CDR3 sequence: CASSHQGESEQYF. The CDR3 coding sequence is TGCGCCAGCAGCCACCAGGGGGAATCCGAGCAGTACTTC.

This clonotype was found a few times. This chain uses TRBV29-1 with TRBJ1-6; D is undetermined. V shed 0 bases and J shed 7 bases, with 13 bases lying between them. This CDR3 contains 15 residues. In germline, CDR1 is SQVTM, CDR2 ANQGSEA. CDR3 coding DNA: TGCAGCGTTGAAGATGAAGATCAGCAAAATTCACCCCTCCACTTT. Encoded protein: CSVEDEDQQNSPLHF.

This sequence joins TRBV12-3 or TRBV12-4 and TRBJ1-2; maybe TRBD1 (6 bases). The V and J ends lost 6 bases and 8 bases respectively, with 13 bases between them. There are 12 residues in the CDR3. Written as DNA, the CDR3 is TGTGCCAGCAGGTCCCAGGGGATCGGCTACACCTTC. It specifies CASRSQGIGYTF.

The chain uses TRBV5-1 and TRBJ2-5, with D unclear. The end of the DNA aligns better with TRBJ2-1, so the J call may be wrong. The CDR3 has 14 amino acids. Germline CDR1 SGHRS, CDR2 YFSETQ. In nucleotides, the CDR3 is TGCGCCAGCAGCTCGTCTCTAGGCAATAATGAGCAGTTCTTC. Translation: CASSSSLGNNEQFF.

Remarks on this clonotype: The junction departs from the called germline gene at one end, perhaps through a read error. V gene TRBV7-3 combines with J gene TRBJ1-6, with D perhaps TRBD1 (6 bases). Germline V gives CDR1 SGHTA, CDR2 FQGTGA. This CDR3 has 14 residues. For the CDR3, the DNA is TGTGCCGGCAGCTCCGGACAGCCAAATTCACCCCTCCACTTT. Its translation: CAGSSGQPNSPLHF.

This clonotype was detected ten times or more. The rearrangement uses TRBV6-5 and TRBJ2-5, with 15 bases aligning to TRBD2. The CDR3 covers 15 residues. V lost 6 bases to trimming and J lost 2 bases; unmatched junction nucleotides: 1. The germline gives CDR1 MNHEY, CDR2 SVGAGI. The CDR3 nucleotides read TGTGCCAGCAGGGGGACTAGCGGGGGGCAAGAGACCCAGTACTTC. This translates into CASRGTSGGQETQYF.

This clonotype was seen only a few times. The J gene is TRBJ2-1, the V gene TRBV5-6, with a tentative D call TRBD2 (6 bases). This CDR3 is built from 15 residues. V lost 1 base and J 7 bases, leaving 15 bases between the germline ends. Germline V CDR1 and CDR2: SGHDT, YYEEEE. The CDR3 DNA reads TGTGCCAGCAGCTTGCCGGGGGAGCGTGGGAATGAGCAGTTCTTC. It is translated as CASSLPGERGNEQFF.

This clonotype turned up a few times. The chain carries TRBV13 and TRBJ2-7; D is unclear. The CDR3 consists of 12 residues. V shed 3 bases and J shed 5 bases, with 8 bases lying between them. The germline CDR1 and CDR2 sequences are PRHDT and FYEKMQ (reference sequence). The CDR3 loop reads CASSLRLDEQYF. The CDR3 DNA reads TGTGCCAGCAGCTTGCGTTTGGACGAGCAGTACTTC.

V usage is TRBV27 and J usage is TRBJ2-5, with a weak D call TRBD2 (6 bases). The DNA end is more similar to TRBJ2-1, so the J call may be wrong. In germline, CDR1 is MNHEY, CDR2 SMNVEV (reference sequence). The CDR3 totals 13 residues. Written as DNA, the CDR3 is TGTGCCACGGGCCGGGACTCTTACAATGAGCAGTTCTTC. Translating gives CATGRDSYNEQFF.